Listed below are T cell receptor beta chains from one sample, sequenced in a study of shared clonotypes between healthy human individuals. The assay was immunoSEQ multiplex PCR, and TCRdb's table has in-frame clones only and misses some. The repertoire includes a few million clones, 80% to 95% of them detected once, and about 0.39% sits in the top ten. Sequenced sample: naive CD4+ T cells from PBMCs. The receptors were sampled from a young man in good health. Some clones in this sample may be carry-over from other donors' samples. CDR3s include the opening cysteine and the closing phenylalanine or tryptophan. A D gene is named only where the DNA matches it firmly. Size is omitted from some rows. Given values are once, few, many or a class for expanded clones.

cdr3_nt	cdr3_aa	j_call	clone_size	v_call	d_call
TGTGCCTGGACTCGAGGATTGAGAGGCGAGCAGTACTTC	CAWTRGLRGEQYF	TRBJ2-7	-	TRBV30	-
TGCGCCAGCAGCTTACTAGCGGGAGGGCCTTCGGGGTACGAGCAGTACTTC	CASSLLAGGPSGYEQYF	TRBJ2-7	-	TRBV4-1	TRBD2
TGCGCCAGCAGCCAAGAGGGACAGGGGTGGGAGACCCAGTACTTC	CASSQEGQGWETQYF	TRBJ2-5	-	TRBV4-1	TRBD1
TGCGCCAGCAGCCCGCAGGGGCTTGAAGCTTTCTTT	CASSPQGLEAFF	TRBJ1-1	-	TRBV10-2	-
TGTGCCAGTACAGCGGGGTCGAACACTGAAGCTTTCTTT	CASTAGSNTEAFF	TRBJ1-1	-	TRBV19	-
TGTGCCAGCAGCTTGGGGGCGGTCCAAGAGACCCAGTACTTC	CASSLGAVQETQYF	TRBJ2-5	-	TRBV11-2	-
TGTGCCAGCAGTATTATTGGGGGGAACACTGAAGCTTTCTTT	CASSIIGGNTEAFF	TRBJ1-1	-	TRBV28	-
TGTGCCAGCAGCCCCGCGGGCGCGTCTTACAATGAGCAGTTCTTC	CASSPAGASYNEQFF	TRBJ2-1	-	TRBV9	-
TGTGCCAGCTCATTGGGACTAGCGGGAACCTACAATGAGCAGTTCTTC	CASSLGLAGTYNEQFF	TRBJ2-1	-	TRBV18	TRBD2
TGTGCCAGCAGCTCGGGACTAGCGGGAGTAGAGACCCAGTACTTC	CASSSGLAGVETQYF	TRBJ2-5	-	TRBV7-2	TRBD2
TGCGCCAGCAGCCAAGATCTAGCGGGTTACAATGAGCAGTTCTTC	CASSQDLAGYNEQFF	TRBJ2-1	-	TRBV4-3	TRBD2
TGTGCCAGCAGCGCTACCGGGACTACCTACGAGCAGTACTTC	CASSATGTTYEQYF	TRBJ2-7	-	TRBV9	TRBD2
TGCAGCGTTGATTCCCGCGGGAATCGGTTGGGGACCCAGTACTTC	CSVDSRGNRLGTQYF	TRBJ2-5	-	TRBV29-1	-
TGTGCCAGCAGCTGGGACAGAAGCACTGAAGCTTTCTTT	CASSWDRSTEAFF	TRBJ1-1	-	TRBV11-2	TRBD1
TGTGCCAGCAGCTTGGGACTAGCGGTGAACACCGGGGAGCTGTTTTTT	CASSLGLAVNTGELFF	TRBJ2-2	-	TRBV7-6	TRBD2
TGTGCCAGCAGCCACCGATTCGGGAGGCTGTACGAGCAGTACTTC	CASSHRFGRLYEQYF	TRBJ2-7	-	TRBV7-9	TRBD2
TGTGCCACCTACTCGGGGAACTCCTACGAGCAGTACTTC	CATYSGNSYEQYF	TRBJ2-7	-	TRBV28	-
TGCGCCAGCAGCCCTGGGAGCTCCTACGAGCAGTACTTC	CASSPGSSYEQYF	TRBJ2-7	-	TRBV5-1	-
TGTGCCAGCAGCTTAGGTTCTCCCTCCAACAGGGGAGGAACCTATGGCTACACCTTC	CASSLGSPSNRGGTYGYTF	TRBJ1-2	-	TRBV11-3	TRBD1
TGTGCCAGCAGTTCGCCGAAATTACTAGCGGGTGCCTACGAGCAGTACTTC	CASSSPKLLAGAYEQYF	TRBJ2-7	-	TRBV28	TRBD2
TGTGCCAGCAGCTTAATCTCGGGGAGGAACAGTGAAGCTTTCTTT	CASSLISGRNSEAFF	TRBJ1-1	-	TRBV7-9	-
TGTGCCAGCACCCGAACCACCGGGACAGGCCTCTACGAGCAGTACTTC	CASTRTTGTGLYEQYF	TRBJ2-7	-	TRBV28	TRBD1
TGCAGTGCTAGAAGGCAAGAGACCCAGTACTTC	CSARRQETQYF	TRBJ2-5	-	TRBV20-1	-
TGTGCCAGCAGCCGGGGCCATTCCGGCGGGAGGGATGAGCAGTTCTTC	CASSRGHSGGRDEQFF	TRBJ2-1	-	TRBV4-2	TRBD2
TGCGCCAGCAGCTTGGTCGCTAATGAAAAACTGTTTTTT	CASSLVANEKLFF	TRBJ1-4	-	TRBV5-1	-
TGTGCCAGCTCACCGCGTCGGGGGCCGAGCTCCTACAATGAGCAGTTCTTC	CASSPRRGPSSYNEQFF	TRBJ2-1	-	TRBV18	-
TGTGCCAGCAGCCCCAGGACCGGGTTCGGTGGCTACACCTTC	CASSPRTGFGGYTF	TRBJ1-2	-	TRBV5-6	-
TGTGCCAGCAGTGGGGCGGGAGTGATTTACGAGCAGTACTTC	CASSGAGVIYEQYF	TRBJ2-7	-	TRBV2	TRBD2
TGTGCCAGCAGCAAAGGGGGATTTCGTGAGACCCAGTACTTC	CASSKGGFRETQYF	TRBJ2-5	-	TRBV5-6	-
TGTGCCAGCAGCTTAGTGGAGGAGCAGTACTTC	CASSLVEEQYF	TRBJ2-7	-	TRBV11-2	-
TGTGCCAGCAGCCGGGACTTCCAAGAGACCCAGTACTTC	CASSRDFQETQYF	TRBJ2-5	once	TRBV7-7	-
TGTGCCAGCAGCTCCGGGGGGGCCTACAATGAGCAGTTCTTC	CASSSGGAYNEQFF	TRBJ2-1	-	TRBV5-4	TRBD2
TGCAGCGGCCGGACTAGCGGGATCCGCGTCTACAATGAGCAGTTCTTC	CSGRTSGIRVYNEQFF	TRBJ2-1	-	TRBV29-1	TRBD2
TGTGCCATCACCGGGGGACCGAGGGACACCATATATTTT	CAITGGPRDTIYF	TRBJ1-3	-	TRBV10-3	-
TGTGCCAGTACGGGACTAGCTTTGACAGATACGCAGTATTTT	CASTGLALTDTQYF	TRBJ2-3	-	TRBV28	TRBD2
TGTGCCAGTAGTGCACCCGACAGGGGGGACTATGGCTACACCTTC	CASSAPDRGDYGYTF	TRBJ1-2	-	TRBV19	TRBD1
TGCGCCAGCAGCCAAGTGGCCGGCGGGAACTACGAGCAGTACTTC	CASSQVAGGNYEQYF	TRBJ2-7	-	TRBV4-3	-